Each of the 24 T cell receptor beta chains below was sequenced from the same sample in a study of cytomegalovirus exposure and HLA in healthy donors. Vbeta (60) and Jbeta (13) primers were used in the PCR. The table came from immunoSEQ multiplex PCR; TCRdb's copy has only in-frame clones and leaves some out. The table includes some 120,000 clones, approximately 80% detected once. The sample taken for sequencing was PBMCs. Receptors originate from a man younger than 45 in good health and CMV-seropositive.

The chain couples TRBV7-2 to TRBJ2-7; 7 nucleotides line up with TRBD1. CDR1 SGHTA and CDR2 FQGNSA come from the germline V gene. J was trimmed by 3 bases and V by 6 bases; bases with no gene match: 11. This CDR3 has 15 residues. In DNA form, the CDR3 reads TGTGCCAGCAGTTTTAGACAGGGCGGAAGCTACGAGCAGTACTTC. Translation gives CASSFRQGGSYEQYF. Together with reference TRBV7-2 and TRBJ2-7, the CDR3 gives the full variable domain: GAGVSQSPSNKVTEKGKDVELRCDPISGHTALYWYRQSLGQGLEFLIYFQGNSAPDKSGLPSDRFSAERTGGSVSTLTIQRTQQEDSAVYLCASSFRQGGSYEQYFGPGTRLTVT.

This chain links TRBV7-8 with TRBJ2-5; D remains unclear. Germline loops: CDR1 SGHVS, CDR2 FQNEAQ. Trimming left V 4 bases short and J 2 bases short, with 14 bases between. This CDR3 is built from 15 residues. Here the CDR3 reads CASSWVLDWQETQYF. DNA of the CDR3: TGTGCCAGCAGCTGGGTCCTTGACTGGCAAGAGACCCAGTACTTC.

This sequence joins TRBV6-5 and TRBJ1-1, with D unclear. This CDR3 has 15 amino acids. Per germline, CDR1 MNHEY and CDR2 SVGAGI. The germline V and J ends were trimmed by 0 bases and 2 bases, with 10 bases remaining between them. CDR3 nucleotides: TGTGCCAGCAGTTACTCGAGCGGGAGAAACACTGAAGCTTTCTTT. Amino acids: CASSYSSGRNTEAFF.

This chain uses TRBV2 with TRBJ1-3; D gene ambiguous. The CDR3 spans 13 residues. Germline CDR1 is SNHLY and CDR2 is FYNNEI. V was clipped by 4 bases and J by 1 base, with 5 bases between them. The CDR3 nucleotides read TGTGCCAGCAGTGGCGTTTCTGGAAACACCATATATTTT. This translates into CASSGVSGNTIYF. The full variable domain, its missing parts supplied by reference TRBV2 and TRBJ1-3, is EPEVTQTPSHQVTQMGQEVILRCVPISNHLYFYWYRQILGQKVEFLVSFYNNEISEKSEIFDDQFSVERPDGSNFTLKIRSTKLEDSAMYFCASSGVSGNTIYFGEGSWLTVV.

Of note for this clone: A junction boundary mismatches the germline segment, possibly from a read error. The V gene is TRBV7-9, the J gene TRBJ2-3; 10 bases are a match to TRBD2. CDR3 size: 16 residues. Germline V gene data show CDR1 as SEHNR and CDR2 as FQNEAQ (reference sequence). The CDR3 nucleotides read TGTTCCAGCAGCCTCCAAGCGGGGGGGCCTGGAGATACGCAGTATTTT. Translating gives CSSSLQAGGPGDTQYF. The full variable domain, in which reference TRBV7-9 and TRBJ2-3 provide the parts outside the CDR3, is DTGVSQNPRHKITKRGQNVTFRCDPISEHNRLYWYRQTLGQGPEFLTYFQNEAQLEKSRLLSDRFSAERPKGSFSTLEIQRTEQGDSAMYLCSSSLQAGGPGDTQYFGPGTRLTVL.

The CDR3 coding sequence is TGTGCCAGCAGCTTACTGAGAGCGGGGGTCGTGGGGGAGCAGTACTTC. Translation: CASSLLRAGVVGEQYF. J is TRBJ2-7 and V is TRBV13; 8 positions match TRBD2. The length of the CDR3 is 16 residues. V lost 2 bases and J lost 7; bases outside the gene matches: 13. Looked up from germline, CDR1 is PRHDT and CDR2 is FYEKMQ (reference sequence).

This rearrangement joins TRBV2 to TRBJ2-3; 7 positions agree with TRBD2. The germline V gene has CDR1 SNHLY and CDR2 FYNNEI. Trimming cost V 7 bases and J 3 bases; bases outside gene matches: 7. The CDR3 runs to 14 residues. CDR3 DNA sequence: TGTGCCAGCACAGCGGGGCGGTTTACAGATACGCAGTATTTT. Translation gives CASTAGRFTDTQYF.

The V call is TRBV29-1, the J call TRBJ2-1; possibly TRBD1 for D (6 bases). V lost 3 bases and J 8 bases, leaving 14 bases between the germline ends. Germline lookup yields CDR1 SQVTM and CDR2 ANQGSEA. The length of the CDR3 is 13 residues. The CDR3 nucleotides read TGCAGCGTTGATCGGGCAGGGGATCATGAGCAGTTCTTC. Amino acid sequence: CSVDRAGDHEQFF.

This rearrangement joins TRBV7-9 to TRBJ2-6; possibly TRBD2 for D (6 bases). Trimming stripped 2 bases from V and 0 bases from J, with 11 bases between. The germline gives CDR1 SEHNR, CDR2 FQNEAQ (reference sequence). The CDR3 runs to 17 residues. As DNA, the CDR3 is TGTGCCAGCAGCTTACCAGTGGGGGGCTCTGGGGCCAACGTCCTGACTTTC. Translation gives CASSLPVGGSGANVLTF.

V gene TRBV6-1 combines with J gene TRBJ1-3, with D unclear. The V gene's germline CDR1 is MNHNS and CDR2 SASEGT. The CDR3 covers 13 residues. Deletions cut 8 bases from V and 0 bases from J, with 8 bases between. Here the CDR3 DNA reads TGTGCCAGCGGGCCCACCTCTGGAAACACCATATATTTT. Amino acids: CASGPTSGNTIYF.

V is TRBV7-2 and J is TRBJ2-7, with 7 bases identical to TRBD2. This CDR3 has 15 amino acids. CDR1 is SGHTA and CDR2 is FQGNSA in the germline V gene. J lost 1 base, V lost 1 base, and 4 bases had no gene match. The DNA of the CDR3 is TGTGCCAGCAGCTTAGGCCTAGCGGATTCCTACGAGCAGTACTTC. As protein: CASSLGLADSYEQYF.

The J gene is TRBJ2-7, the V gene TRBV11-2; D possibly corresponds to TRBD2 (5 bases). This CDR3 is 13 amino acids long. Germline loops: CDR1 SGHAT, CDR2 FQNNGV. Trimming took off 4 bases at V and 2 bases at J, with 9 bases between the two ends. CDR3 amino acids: CASSSAEPYEQYF. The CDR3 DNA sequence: TGTGCCAGCAGCTCAGCGGAACCCTACGAGCAGTACTTC. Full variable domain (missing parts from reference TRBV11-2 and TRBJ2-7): EAGVAQSPRYKIIEKRQSVAFWCNPISGHATLYWYQQILGQGPKLLIQFQNNGVVDDSQLPKDRFSAERLKGVDSTLKIQPAKLEDSAVYLCASSSAEPYEQYFGPGTRLTVT.

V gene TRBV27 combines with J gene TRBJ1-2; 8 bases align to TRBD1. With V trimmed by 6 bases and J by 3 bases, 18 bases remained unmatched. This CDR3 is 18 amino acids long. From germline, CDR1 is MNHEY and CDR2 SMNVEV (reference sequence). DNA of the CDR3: TGTGCCAGCAGCAGACGCAGGACAGGGATTAGAGTACACTATGGCTACACCTTC. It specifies CASSRRRTGIRVHYGYTF.

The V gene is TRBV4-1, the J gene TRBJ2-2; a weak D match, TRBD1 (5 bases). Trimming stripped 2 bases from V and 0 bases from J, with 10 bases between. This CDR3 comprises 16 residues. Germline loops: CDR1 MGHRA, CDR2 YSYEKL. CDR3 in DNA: TGCGCCAGCAGCCAATTCTGGGGCACGAACACCGGGGAGCTGTTTTTT. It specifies CASSQFWGTNTGELFF.

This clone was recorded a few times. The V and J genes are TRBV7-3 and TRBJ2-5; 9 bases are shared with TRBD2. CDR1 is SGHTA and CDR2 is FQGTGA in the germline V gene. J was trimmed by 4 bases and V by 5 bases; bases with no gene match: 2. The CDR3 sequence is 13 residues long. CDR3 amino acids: CASSQTSGETQYF. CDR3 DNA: TGTGCCAGCAGCCAGACTAGCGGAGAGACCCAGTACTTC.

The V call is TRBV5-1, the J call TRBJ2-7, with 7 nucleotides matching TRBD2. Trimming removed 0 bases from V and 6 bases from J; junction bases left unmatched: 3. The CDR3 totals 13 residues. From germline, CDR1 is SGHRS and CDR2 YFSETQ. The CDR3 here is CASSLAPGGEQYF. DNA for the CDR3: TGCGCCAGCAGCTTGGCCCCGGGAGGCGAGCAGTACTTC.

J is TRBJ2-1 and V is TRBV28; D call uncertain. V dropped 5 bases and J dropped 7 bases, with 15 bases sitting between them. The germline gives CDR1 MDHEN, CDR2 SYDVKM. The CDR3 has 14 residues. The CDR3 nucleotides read TGTGCCAGCAGTCCTTCTTGGGCTCCGAATGAGCAGTTCTTC. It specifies CASSPSWAPNEQFF.

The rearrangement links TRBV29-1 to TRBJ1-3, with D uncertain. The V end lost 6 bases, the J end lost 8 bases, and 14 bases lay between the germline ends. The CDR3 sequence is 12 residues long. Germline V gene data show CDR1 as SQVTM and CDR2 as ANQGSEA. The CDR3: CSVQPSGDTIYF. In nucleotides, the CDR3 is TGCAGCGTGCAGCCCAGCGGGGACACCATATATTTT.

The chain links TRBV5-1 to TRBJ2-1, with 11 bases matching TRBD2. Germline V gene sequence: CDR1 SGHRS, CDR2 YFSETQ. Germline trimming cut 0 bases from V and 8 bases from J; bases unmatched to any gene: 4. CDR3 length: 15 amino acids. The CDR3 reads CASSLGLAGPHEQFF. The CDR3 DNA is TGCGCCAGCAGCTTGGGACTAGCGGGGCCTCATGAGCAGTTCTTC.

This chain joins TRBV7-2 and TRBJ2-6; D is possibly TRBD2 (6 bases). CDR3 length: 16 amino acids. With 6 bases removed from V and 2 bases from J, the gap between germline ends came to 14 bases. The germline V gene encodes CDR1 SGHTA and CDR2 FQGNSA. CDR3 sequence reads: CASSPDGGTGANVLTF. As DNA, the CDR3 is TGTGCCAGCAGTCCGGACGGGGGTACTGGGGCCAACGTCCTGACTTTC.

The CDR3 DNA reads TGTGCCAGCAGCTTAGGGACTAGCGGGTTTTCCTACGAGCAGTACTTC. Amino acids: CASSLGTSGFSYEQYF. The V gene is TRBV7-2, the J gene TRBJ2-7; TRBD2 matches at 11 bases. This CDR3 comprises 16 residues. The V gene end was trimmed by 1 base and the J gene end by 1 base; junction bases not matched to a gene: 3. CDR1 and CDR2 (germline): SGHTA, FQGNSA.

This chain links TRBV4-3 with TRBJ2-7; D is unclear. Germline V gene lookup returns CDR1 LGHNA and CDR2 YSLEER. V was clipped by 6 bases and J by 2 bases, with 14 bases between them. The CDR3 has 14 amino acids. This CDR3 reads CASRISPSAYEQYF. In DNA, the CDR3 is TGCGCCAGCAGAATTTCTCCTTCGGCCTACGAGCAGTACTTC.

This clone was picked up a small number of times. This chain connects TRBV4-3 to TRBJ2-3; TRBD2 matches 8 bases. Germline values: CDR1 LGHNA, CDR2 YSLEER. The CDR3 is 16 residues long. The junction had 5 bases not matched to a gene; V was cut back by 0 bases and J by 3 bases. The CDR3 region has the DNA TGCGCCAGCAGCCAAGAGAACGGGGGGGGGACAGATACGCAGTATTTT. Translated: CASSQENGGGTDTQYF.

The CDR3 here is CASSSGWEHDEQYF. Written as DNA, the CDR3 is TGTGCCAGCAGCTCCGGCTGGGAGCACGACGAGCAGTACTTC. The rearrangement links TRBV7-6 to TRBJ2-7, with D possibly being TRBD2 (5 bases). The germline V and J ends were trimmed by 4 bases and 5 bases, with 15 bases remaining between them. This CDR3 region has 14 residues. Germline V gene sequence: CDR1 SGHVS, CDR2 FNYEAQ.